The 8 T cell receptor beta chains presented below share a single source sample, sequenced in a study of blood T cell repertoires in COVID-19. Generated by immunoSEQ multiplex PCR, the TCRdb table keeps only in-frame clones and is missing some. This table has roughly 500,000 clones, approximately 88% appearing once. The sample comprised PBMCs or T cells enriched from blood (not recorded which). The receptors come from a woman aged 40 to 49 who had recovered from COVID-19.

The CDR3 loop is CASSRTGDTEAFF. For the CDR3, the DNA is TGTGCCAGCAGCCGTACAGGGGACACTGAAGCTTTCTTT. The chain carries TRBV4-2 and TRBJ1-1; 7 bases map to TRBD1. This CDR3 comprises 13 residues. The trim removed 4 bases at V and 3 bases at J, leaving 2 bases unmatched. Per the germline V gene, CDR1 is LGHNA and CDR2 is YNFKEQ.

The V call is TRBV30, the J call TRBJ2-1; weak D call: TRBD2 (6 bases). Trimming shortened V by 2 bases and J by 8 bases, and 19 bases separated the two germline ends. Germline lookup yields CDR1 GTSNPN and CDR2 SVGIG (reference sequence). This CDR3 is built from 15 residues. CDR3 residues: CAWSHRDWGFDEQFF. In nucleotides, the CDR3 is TGTGCCTGGAGTCACCGGGACTGGGGTTTTGATGAGCAGTTCTTC.

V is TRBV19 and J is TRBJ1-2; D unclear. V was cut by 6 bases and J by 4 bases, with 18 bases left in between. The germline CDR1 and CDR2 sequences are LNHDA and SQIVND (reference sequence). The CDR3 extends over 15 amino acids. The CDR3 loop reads CASSPGSGNLYGYTF. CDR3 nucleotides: TGTGCCAGTAGCCCGGGCAGCGGAAACCTCTATGGCTACACCTTC. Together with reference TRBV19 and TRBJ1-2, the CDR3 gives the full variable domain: DGGITQSPKYLFRKEGQNVTLSCEQNLNHDAMYWYRQDPGQGLRLIYYSQIVNDFQKGDIAEGYSVSREKKESFPLTVTSAQKNPTAFYLCASSPGSGNLYGYTFGSGTRLTVV.

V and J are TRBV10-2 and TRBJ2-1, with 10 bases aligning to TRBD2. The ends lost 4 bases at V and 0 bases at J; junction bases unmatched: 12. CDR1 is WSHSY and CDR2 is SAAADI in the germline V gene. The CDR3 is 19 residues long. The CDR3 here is CASSAPLAGVEGSYNEQFF. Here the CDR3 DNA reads TGCGCCAGCAGTGCTCCCCTAGCGGGAGTCGAGGGCTCCTACAATGAGCAGTTCTTC.

The CDR3 here is CASSSRDQRQGGTEAFF. The CDR3 bases are TGTGCCAGCAGCTCACGGGACCAAAGACAGGGGGGCACTGAAGCTTTCTTT. The V and J genes are TRBV7-9 and TRBJ1-1, with 9 bases lining up with TRBD1. The CDR3 spans 17 residues. The germline CDR1 and CDR2 sequences are SEHNR and FQNEAQ (reference sequence). The ends lost 4 bases at V and 4 bases at J; junction bases unmatched: 13.

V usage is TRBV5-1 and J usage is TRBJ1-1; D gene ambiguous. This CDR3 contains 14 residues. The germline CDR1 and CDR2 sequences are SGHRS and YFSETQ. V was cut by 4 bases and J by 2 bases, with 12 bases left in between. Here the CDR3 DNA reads TGCGCCAGCAGCACTCAGAGCGCAAACACTGAAGCTTTCTTT. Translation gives CASSTQSANTEAFF.

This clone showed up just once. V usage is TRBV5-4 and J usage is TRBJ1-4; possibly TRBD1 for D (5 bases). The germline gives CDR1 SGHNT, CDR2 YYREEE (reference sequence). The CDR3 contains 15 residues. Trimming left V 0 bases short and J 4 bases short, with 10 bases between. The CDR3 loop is CASSLAGGGNEKLFF. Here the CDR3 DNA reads TGTGCCAGCAGCTTGGCCGGGGGAGGTAATGAAAAACTGTTTTTT.

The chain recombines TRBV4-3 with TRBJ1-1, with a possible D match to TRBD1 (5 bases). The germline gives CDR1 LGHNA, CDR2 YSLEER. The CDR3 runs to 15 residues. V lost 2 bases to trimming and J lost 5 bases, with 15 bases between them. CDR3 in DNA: TGCGCCAGCAGCCAATTGTTGCAGGGTAGGACTGAAGCTTTCTTT. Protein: CASSQLLQGRTEAFF.